This T cell receptor (beta chain) was obtained from a study of beta chain features in type 1 diabetes. Reverse transcription of all isolated RNA meant that expressed TCRB transcripts were sequenced. Method: immunoSEQ multiplex PCR; TCRdb's copy keeps in-frame clones and lacks some. The repertoire holds about 360,000 clones, with around 13% as singletons. After removal of 2 bases from V and 5 bases from J, the junction contained 7 bases not matched to a gene. Germline V gives CDR1 GTSNPN, CDR2 SVGIG (reference sequence). The CDR3 is made up of 14 amino acids. The authors took one heparinised blood draw, averaging approximately 120 mL, from each donor. This clone showed up just a few times.

The specimen sequenced was naive CD4+ T cells from blood. The receptor's source is a man between 18 and 35 years old in good health. The gene calls are TRBV30 and TRBJ2-7, with TRBD1 matching 9 bases. The CDR3 bases are TGTGCCTGGAGTTTTGGGGACAGGGCCCACGAGCAGTACTTC. This gives the protein CAWSFGDRAHEQYF.